Sequencing of this T cell receptor beta chain was carried out in a study of blood T cells in healthy people across ages. Whole-study findings and limits: Higher naive T cell percentage went strongly together with higher TCR beta diversity. The long-lived group displayed more naive CD4+ cells, plus higher diversity, than the aged donors did.

For the second PCR, which ran for roughly 6 to 11 cycles, a sample-barcoded 5' primer and a J-beta primer mix were used. TCRdb recomputed calls from the 5' RACE reads with MiXCR, one row per CDR3 protein. The table records about 2 million distinct CDR3 sequences, approximately 50% of them present only once. This clonotype was found a few times. Its antigen is not identified. Trimming pared 6 bases from V and 1 base from J, leaving 16 bases between. Germline V CDR1 and CDR2: SGHTA, FQGNSA. CDR3 length: 15 amino acids. The chain is built from TRBV7-2 and TRBJ2-7, with D possibly being TRBD1 (6 bases). The TCR sequence derives from a woman in her 40s in good health. The sequenced material came from blood. DNA for the CDR3: TGTGCCAGCAGTCTTCAGGGGTCTGTTTCCTACGAGCAGTACTTC. This encodes CASSLQGSVSYEQYF.